This entry features one T cell receptor beta chain sequence. It has no known antigen specificity. No qualities accompany the bases; no much larger clone lies one base away. These data originate in a study of T cells in tuberculosis (dated by TCRdb to the late 2010s). About the study as a whole: The study combined CD1B tetramers and high-throughput TCR immunosequencing to characterize T cells specific for the mycobacterial lipid antigen glucose monomycolate (GMM). A South African clinical cohort compared IGRA-negative adolescents, IGRA-positive adolescents with latent tuberculosis and adults with active tuberculosis, some eleven per group.

At study entry, a tuberculin skin test and the QuantiFERON-TB GOLD In-Tube IGRA were used to screen adolescents for latent tuberculosis infection. Unsorted cryopreserved PBMC were immunosequenced, covering on average about 100,000 T cells per clinical donor. Eleven high schools in the Worcester region of the Western Cape, South Africa, served as enrollment sites for adolescents aged 12 to 18 years. Ten or so M. tuberculosis-infected adolescents and some ten uninfected adolescents, matched for age and sex, were selected. PBMC from adolescents were isolated by density centrifugation from freshly drawn heparinized blood and were then cryopreserved. Paper-wide results and their limitations: Using GEM motif frequencies, a classifier achieved approximately 72% accuracy, whereas a classifier built on the diverse GMM-specific repertoire got to nearly 90% accuracy (AUROC around 0.88). Shorter CDR3-alpha lengths in active tuberculosis patients partly drove the smaller NN-distances, and the TCR-beta difference was not statistically significant. Clinical samples were selected based on the availability of cryopreserved specimens, with adults included as active tuberculosis cases and adolescents included as controls. Smaller mean NN-distances to GMM-specific TCRs were observed in active tuberculosis TCR-alpha repertoires than in IGRA-negative controls, suggesting clonal expansion of GMM-specific TCRs.

Trimming takes 6 bases off V and 3 bases off J; junction bases not matched to a gene: 5. The CDR3 numbers 13 residues from cysteine through phenylalanine. Only the CDR3 DNA stays, 39 bases, in frame from base 1. In the germline V gene, CDR1 corresponds to MNHNS and CDR2 to SASEGT. TCR libraries were generated with the immunoSEQ multiplex PCR assay, using TCR-beta and/or TCR-alpha/delta assays for each sample. The Illumina high-throughput platform was used to sequence the amplified TCR libraries. Per the source publication's procedure: Clustering and dimensionality reduction relied on pairwise TCRdist distances among GMM-specific receptors from T cells that were either sorted ex vivo or expanded in vitro. Each clinical repertoire was scored by mean NN-distance, the average TCRdist to the nearest 10% of tetramer-positive reference sequences. To compute GEM TCR motif frequency, the fraction of unique TCRs matching known GEM sequences by V/J usage and CDR3 length was calculated. Active tuberculosis was classified by linear discriminant analysis with leave-one-out cross-validation, implemented in scikit-learn. TCRdb mirrors the immuneACCESS table, restricted to in-frame sequences. Some clones are absent from its copies; in checked studies, under half trace to an unresolved V gene, and the reason for the others is unknown. V and J calls and clone size are copied from that table; D and trimming were computed from the DNA. The sample table records roughly 28,000 clones; about 92% of these occur just once. The ten largest make up over 4.5% of the sample.

Sample: PBMCs. Recombination linked TRBV6-1 to TRBJ2-7; 7 bases in between match TRBD1. The sequence was obtained from a donor between 10 and 35 years old with latent tuberculosis or without tuberculosis infection. CDR3 protein: CASRLDRIYEQYF. The nucleotide sequence reads as follows: TGTGCCAGCAGATTGGACAGGATCTACGAGCAGTACTTC.